The clone carrying this T cell receptor beta chain was observed a few times. Looked up from germline, CDR1 is SGHVS and CDR2 is FQNEAQ. V lost 3 bases to trimming and J lost 4 bases, with 12 bases between them. The CDR3 totals 15 residues. The sample comes from a study of spatial heterogeneity in lung cancer. As for time point: blood at routine non-recurrence follow-up after resection. MiXCR, applied by TCRdb to the 5' RACE reads, yields one record per CDR3 protein. Of approximately 110,000 distinct CDR3 sequences in the sample, under 14% are singletons; the top ten hold 20% to 25%. This TCR came from a female donor with early-stage non-small cell lung cancer. Sequences were derived from PBMCs, sampled at follow-up. The chain couples TRBV7-8 to TRBJ1-4; no firm D call. CDR3 protein: CASSFFSGRNEKLFF. CDR3 in DNA: TGTGCCAGCAGCTTCTTTTCAGGACGTAATGAAAAACTGTTTTTT.